This is a list of T cell receptor beta chains from one sample in a study of regulatory T cells in long-lasting Graves disease. TCRdb reprocessed the multiplex PCR reads via MiXCR and lists one record per CDR3 protein. Counted here are hundreds of thousands of distinct CDR3 sequences, around 15% occurring once; the ten biggest clones make up 18%. This sample was also put to use in a study of T cells in Graves' hyperthyroidism and ophthalmopathy.

The sequencing here drew on peripheral blood mononuclear cells (PBMCs), taken at new diagnosis, from a patient treated with antithyroid drugs. All receptors come from a woman aged 25 to 39 with Graves disease. CDR3s include the opening cysteine and the closing phenylalanine or tryptophan. The order of the fields is CDR3 protein, CDR3 DNA, D gene, clone size, J gene, V gene. A D gene is named only where the DNA matches it firmly. A row's size may be missing; if present it is once, few, many or a size class.

CAWSGGGGTEAFF TGTGCCTGGAGTGGGGGGGGGGGAACTGAAGCTTTCTTT - few TRBJ1-1 TRBV30
CASSRQGGPSPLHF TGTGCCAGCAGTCGGCAGGGAGGGCCATCACCCCTCCACTTT - few TRBJ1-6 TRBV6-1
CSVHRDLGDTQYF TGCAGCGTACACCGGGACTTAGGGGATACGCAGTATTTT - - TRBJ2-3 TRBV29-1
CASRGDRALGQPQHF TGTGCCAGTAGGGGGGACAGGGCGTTGGGTCAGCCCCAGCATTTT TRBD1 - TRBJ1-5 TRBV19
CASSLWGSRNIQYF TGTGCCAGCAGTTTATGGGGGTCCCGGAACATTCAGTACTTC - - TRBJ2-4 TRBV27
CASSPLKGMGPGQTTGEQFF TGTGCCAGCAGCCCCCTAAAGGGGATGGGACCGGGACAAACTACGGGTGAGCAGTTCTTC - many TRBJ2-1 TRBV11-1
CASRGQAISNQPQHF TGTGCCAGCAGGGGACAGGCCATAAGCAATCAGCCCCAGCATTTT TRBD1 many TRBJ1-5 TRBV2
CASSIQHEQYF TGTGCCAGTAGCATCCAGCACGAGCAGTACTTC - few TRBJ2-7 TRBV19
CASSQTKREGPGELFF TGTGCCAGCAGCCAAACTAAGCGGGAGGGCCCCGGGGAGCTGTTTTTT TRBD2 few TRBJ2-2 TRBV7-9
CSAIGTSGNSYEQYF TGCAGTGCTATAGGGACTAGCGGGAACTCCTACGAGCAGTACTTC TRBD2 - TRBJ2-7 TRBV20-1
CARERTPVEQYF TGCGCCCGCGAAAGGACACCCGTCGAGCAGTACTTC - many TRBJ2-7 TRBV5-1
CASSQPGLAVPYEQYF TGCGCCAGCAGCCAACCGGGACTAGCGGTTCCCTACGAGCAGTACTTC TRBD2 - TRBJ2-7 TRBV4-1
CASSLSGTGGIGANVLTF TGTGCCAGCAGTTTAAGCGGGACAGGGGGCATTGGGGCCAACGTCCTGACTTTC TRBD1 few TRBJ2-6 TRBV27
CASSRADLNTEAFF TGTGCCAGCTCACGCGCCGACCTGAACACTGAAGCTTTCTTT - few TRBJ1-1 TRBV18
CASSLAAIVGYEQYF TGTGCCAGCAGCTTGGCGGCCATTGTTGGCTACGAGCAGTACTTC - many TRBJ2-7 TRBV5-8